Sequencing of this T cell receptor beta chain was carried out in a study of blood T cells in healthy people across ages. The CDR3 extends over 13 amino acids. V lost 9 bases, J lost 5 bases, and 9 bases stayed unmatched. The germline V gene encodes CDR1 MNHEY and CDR2 SMNVEV (reference sequence). PBMCs were isolated at a quantity of at least 7 million per sample. Every sample gave at least 5.5 micrograms of total RNA when it was extracted. Then a second PCR, running roughly 7 to 11 cycles, was carried out with a sample-barcoded 5' primer and a J-beta primer mix. Carrying 12 random nucleotides, a template-switch adaptor labeled each individual cDNA molecule. TCRdb re-analysed the 5' RACE reads in MiXCR, keeping a single row per CDR3 protein. Of approximately 2,000,000 distinct CDR3 sequences listed, more than 35% were seen once; the top ten hold 20% to 25%. This clonotype was found a few times.

This TCR came from a human donor in good health. Material: blood. V is TRBV27 and J is TRBJ2-7; TRBD1 agrees at 8 bases. CDR3 in DNA: TGTGCCAGTAGACCATTGGACAGGGACGAGCAGTACTTC. Translated, it gives CASRPLDRDEQYF.